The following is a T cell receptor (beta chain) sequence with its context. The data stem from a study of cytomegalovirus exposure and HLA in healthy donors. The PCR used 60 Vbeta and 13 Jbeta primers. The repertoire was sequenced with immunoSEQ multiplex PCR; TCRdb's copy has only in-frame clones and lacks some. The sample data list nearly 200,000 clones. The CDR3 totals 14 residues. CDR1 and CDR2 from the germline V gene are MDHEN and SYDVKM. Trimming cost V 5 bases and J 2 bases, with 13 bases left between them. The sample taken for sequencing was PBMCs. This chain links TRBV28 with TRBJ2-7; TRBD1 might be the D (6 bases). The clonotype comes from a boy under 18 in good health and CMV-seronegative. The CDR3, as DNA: TGTGCCAGCAGTATTAACAGGGCCACCTACGAGCAGTACTTC. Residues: CASSINRATYEQYF. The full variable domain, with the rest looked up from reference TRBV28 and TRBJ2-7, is DVKVTQSSRYLVKRTGEKVFLECVQDMDHENMFWYRQDPGLGLRLIYFSYDVKMKEKGDIPEGYSVSREKKERFSLILESASTNQTSMYLCASSINRATYEQYFGPGTRLTVT.